This TCR beta chain was identified in a study of vaccination effects on CD4 cells after COVID-19. To note about this clone: Its antigen is currently unknown.

Notes on the study in general: Few convalescent patients and no early post-infection timepoints were included in the study. Vaccine-induced clones in healthy vaccinees cross-reacted with common cold coronaviruses in only 1 of 255 cases. Marked clonal contraction was seen in infection- and vaccine-induced clones late after vaccination.

ViraFEST assay sequencing came after antigen-specific CD4+ T cells were expanded with viral peptide pools. Following culture for more than 9 days, CD4+ T cells were isolated. People in the vaccine group had not been infected with SARS-CoV-2 before, and their nucleocapsid antibodies were negative. Culturing of around 2 million PBMC per well took place with approximately 9.3 IU/ml IL-2 and approximately 9.9 ug/ml peptides. Sequenced by immunoSEQ multiplex PCR; TCRdb stores in-frame clones only, minus some. The sample lists tens of thousands of clones; roughly 70% were seen once. The source of this sequence is a human donor who received a COVID-19 vaccine. Sequencing was performed on CD4+ T cells from PBMCs cultured with HCoV-NL63 spike peptides, taken before COVID-19 vaccination.

The DNA for the CDR3 is TGTGCCAGCACGGGCGGGGGGCTGCGTGGCTACACCTTC. Translated: CASTGGGLRGYTF. This chain links TRBV6-5 with TRBJ1-2; TRBD1 is a possible D gene (6 bases). The CDR3 length is 13 residues. V gave up 7 bases and J gave up 7 bases, with 16 bases separating them. The V gene's germline CDR1 is MNHEY and CDR2 SVGAGI.